The entry that follows covers one T cell receptor beta chain sequence. Here immunoSEQ multiplex PCR was the method, and the copy in TCRdb shows in-frame clones only, minus some. The sample has about 200,000 clones, around 84% seen once. Per germline, CDR1 MNHEY and CDR2 SVGAGI. The CDR3 sequence is 15 residues long. V lost 0 bases, J lost 5 bases, and 11 bases lay in between. The sample belongs to a study of blood T cell repertoires in COVID-19. This TCR was sampled from a woman in her twenties or thirties who had been exposed to COVID-19. Sample: PBMCs or T cells enriched from blood (not recorded which). The V gene is TRBV6-5, the J gene TRBJ1-5; maybe TRBD1 (5 bases). CDR3 coding DNA: TGTGCCAGCAGTTACTCGTCTGCAGGGTATCAGCCCCAGCATTTT. Its translation is CASSYSSAGYQPQHF.